This TCR beta chain was sequenced for a study of CD4 T cells in relation to SARS-CoV-2 and coronaviruses. Whole-study context: After roughly ten days of antigen culture, PBMC TCR beta CDR3s were sequenced.

Study conclusions and caveats: SARS-CoV-2-driven expansion was significantly weaker in crossreactive than monoreactive clones.

CD4+ T cells from unexposed donors were obtained before the COVID-19 pandemic (2011-2018). CD4+ T cells were isolated from the cells after nine to eleven days of culture. This CDR3 has 16 amino acids. The V gene end was trimmed by 0 bases and the J gene end by 6 bases; junction bases not matched to a gene: 5. Germline V gives CDR1 LNHDA, CDR2 SQIVND (reference sequence). Comments on this clone: Its antigen is not known.

Data came from immunoSEQ multiplex PCR; TCRdb stores just in-frame clones and leaves some out. Of more than 20,000 clones listed, around 78% are singletons. The specimen was CD4+ T cells from PBMCs, cultured in vitro. This chain connects TRBV19 to TRBJ1-6; 7 nucleotides agree with TRBD1. This receptor was identified in a human donor in good health. CDR3 DNA sequence: TGTGCCAGTAGTATAGAGGGGACAGCCACTAATTCACCCCTCCACTTT. It specifies CASSIEGTATNSPLHF. Variable domain in full (rest from reference TRBV19 and TRBJ1-6): DGGITQSPKYLFRKEGQNVTLSCEQNLNHDAMYWYRQDPGQGLRLIYYSQIVNDFQKGDIAEGYSVSREKKESFPLTVTSAQKNPTAFYLCASSIEGTATNSPLHFGNGTRLTVT.